This T cell receptor (beta chain) was sequenced in a study of T cell responses to AZD1222 COVID-19 vaccine. On the study more broadly: Pooled together were second doses at about 4 or about 12 weeks.

Broader study findings: Repertoires were obtained only post-peak T cell response. Donors skewed white British and female; clonal diversity was possibly underestimated. Once two AZD1222 doses were given, Spike-specific TCR breadth and depth went up.

Clones were read by immunoSEQ multiplex PCR, and TCRdb kept only the in-frame ones, dropping some. The sample lists some 90,000 clones; about 88% were seen once. This clone has more than one count but fewer than ten. Its antigen is unknown. CDR3 length equals 13 residues. With 4 bases removed from V and 7 bases from J, the gap between germline ends came to 14 bases. Germline values: CDR1 LGHNA, CDR2 YNFKEQ. The chain combines TRBV4-2 with TRBJ2-7; D gene ambiguous. The TCR originated in an adult in good health. Sequences were derived from peripheral blood, sampled on day 0 of AZD1222 vaccination. This CDR3 reads CASSRRTMGEQYF. CDR3 DNA: TGTGCCAGCAGCCGCCGGACGATGGGGGAGCAGTACTTC.